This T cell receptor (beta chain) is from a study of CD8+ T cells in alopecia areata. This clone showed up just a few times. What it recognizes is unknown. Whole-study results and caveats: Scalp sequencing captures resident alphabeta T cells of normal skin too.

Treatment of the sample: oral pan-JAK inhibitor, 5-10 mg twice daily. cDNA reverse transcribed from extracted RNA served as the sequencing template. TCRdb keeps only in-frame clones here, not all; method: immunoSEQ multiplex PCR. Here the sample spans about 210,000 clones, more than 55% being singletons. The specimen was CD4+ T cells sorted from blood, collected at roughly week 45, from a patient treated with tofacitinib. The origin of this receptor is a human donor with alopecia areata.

As DNA, the CDR3 is TGTGCCAGCAGTGAGGTCGGTGTAGGGGTAAAGGAGCAGTACTTC. This gives the protein CASSEVGVGVKEQYF. The chain employs TRBV25-1 and TRBJ2-7, with TRBD1 as a possible D gene (5 bases). The V end lost 3 bases, the J end lost 7 bases, and 19 bases lay between the germline ends. The length of the CDR3 is 15 residues. Per the germline V gene, CDR1 is MGHDK and CDR2 is SYGVNS.